This T cell receptor (beta chain) was profiled in a study of response to subunit inactivated influenza vaccine. The CDR3 runs 14 residues. The V gene's germline CDR1 is MNHNS and CDR2 SASEGT. V gave up 9 bases and J gave up 4 bases; unmatched junction bases: 7. TCRdb reprocessed the RT-PCR reads via MiXCR and lists one record per CDR3 protein. The sample carries some 500,000 distinct CDR3 sequences, approximately 13% recorded once. Regarding the study as a whole: Authors suggested that a seasonal influenza vaccination recruits few new T cells each time.

About this clonotype: The target antigen is unknown.

This clonotype was sampled from a man aged 45-60 years who received an inactivated influenza vaccine. This chain connects TRBV6-1 to TRBJ2-7; 12 bases agree with TRBD2. Here the sequenced sample was PBMCs from blood, taken 45 days after vaccination. The CDR3, as DNA: TGTGCCAGTTATTCTAGCGGGAGGGTTTACGAGCAGTACTTC. Its translation is CASYSSGRVYEQYF.